This is a list of T cell receptor beta chains from one sample in a study of OX40 agonist ivuxolimab in advanced cancers. The protocol was immunoSEQ multiplex PCR, while the TCRdb copy is restricted to in-frame clones and leaves out a portion. Among around 38,000 clones listed, about 92% were seen once. Sequenced material: CD4+ or CD8+ T cells sorted from blood, taken in a trial of the OX40 agonist ivuxolimab. The receptors derive from an adult with an advanced solid tumor such as melanoma, head and neck, liver or kidney cancer. Each CDR3 is given with its conserved first and last residue. Fields, in order: D gene, clone size, V gene, J gene, CDR3 protein, CDR3 DNA. The D gene is left open where the match is weak. Size tells how often a clone was seen (once, few, many) or the class of an expanded clone, and some rows leave it out.

TRBD1,.,TRBV19,TRBJ1-2,CASSPDRGAYGYTF,TGTGCCAGTAGCCCGGACAGGGGGGCCTATGGCTACACCTTC
.,.,TRBV29-1,TRBJ2-7,CSGKQGSYEQYF,TGCAGCGGTAAGCAGGGTTCCTACGAGCAGTACTTC
.,.,TRBV10-3,TRBJ2-7,CAISVGLPGEQYF,TGTGCCATCAGTGTAGGACTGCCGGGCGAGCAGTACTTC
.,.,TRBV5-6,TRBJ2-3,CASSIGAGTGDTQYF,TGTGCCAGCAGCATTGGGGCAGGTACAGGAGATACGCAGTATTTT
TRBD1,.,TRBV6-5,TRBJ1-2,CASSLRTGSGYTF,TGTGCCAGCAGTTTGCGGACAGGGAGCGGCTACACCTTC
.,.,TRBV7-9,TRBJ1-4,CASTHPGGRANEKLFF,TGTGCCAGCACCCATCCGGGGGGGCGCGCTAATGAAAAACTGTTTTTT
.,.,TRBV6-6,TRBJ2-7,CASSYSSRVRPYEQYF,TGTGCCAGCAGTTACTCCTCCCGGGTAAGGCCCTACGAGCAGTACTTC
.,.,TRBV7-9,TRBJ2-3,CASSPPTRDTQYF,TGTGCCAGCAGCCCCCCGACTAGAGATACGCAGTATTTT
TRBD2,.,TRBV5-4,TRBJ2-3,CASSLKRERGADTQYF,TGTGCCAGCAGCTTGAAGCGGGAGAGGGGAGCAGATACGCAGTATTTT
.,.,TRBV7-9,TRBJ1-2,CASSPTTGFYGYTF,TGTGCCAGCAGCCCTACCACAGGGTTCTATGGCTACACCTTC
.,.,TRBV30,TRBJ2-5,CAWRSEERQETQYF,TGTGCCTGGAGGTCGGAAGAGCGGCAAGAGACCCAGTACTTC
.,.,TRBV7-9,TRBJ2-1,CASSLARGTYNEQFF,TGTGCCAGCAGCTTAGCCAGGGGCACCTACAATGAGCAGTTCTTC
TRBD2,.,TRBV7-9,TRBJ2-7,CASSPRTSGSFEQYF,TGTGCCAGCAGCCCCCGGACTAGCGGGAGCTTCGAGCAGTACTTC
TRBD2,few,TRBV19,TRBJ2-1,CASSISGGDEQFF,TGTGCCAGTAGTATTAGCGGGGGCGATGAGCAGTTCTTC
.,.,TRBV7-3,TRBJ2-1,CASSPVATGNEQFF,TGTGCCAGCAGCCCGGTGGCTACCGGCAATGAGCAGTTCTTC
.,.,TRBV11-2,TRBJ2-1,CASSFAGVGNEQFF,TGTGCCAGCAGCTTCGCTGGGGTGGGGAATGAGCAGTTCTTC
TRBD2,.,TRBV4-1,TRBJ2-3,CASSQVAGVYADTQYF,TGCGCCAGCAGCCAAGTAGCGGGAGTATACGCAGATACGCAGTATTTT
TRBD1,.,TRBV25-1,TRBJ1-1,CASSETGLNTEAFF,TGTGCCAGCAGTGAGACAGGGCTGAACACTGAAGCTTTCTTT
.,once,TRBV14,TRBJ2-5,CASSQYGTQETQYF,TGTGCCAGCAGCCAATACGGGACTCAAGAGACCCAGTACTTC
.,.,TRBV9,TRBJ2-3,CASSGRVGSSDTQYF,TGTGCCAGCAGCGGGCGTGTGGGGAGTTCGGATACGCAGTATTTT
TRBD2,once,TRBV28,TRBJ2-1,CASSLPLTSGSSYEQFF,TGTGCCAGCAGTCTCCCCCTGACTAGCGGGAGTTCGTATGAGCAGTTCTTC
.,once,TRBV7-9,TRBJ2-2,CASSLGPSTGELFF,TGTGCCAGCAGCTTGGGACCGTCCACCGGGGAGCTGTTTTTT
.,.,TRBV6-6,TRBJ1-4,CASSYGEATNEKLFF,TGTGCCAGCAGTTACGGCGAGGCAACTAATGAAAAACTGTTTTTT
.,.,TRBV11-2,TRBJ2-1,CASSLDHYNEQFF,TGTGCCAGCAGCTTAGACCACTACAATGAGCAGTTCTTC